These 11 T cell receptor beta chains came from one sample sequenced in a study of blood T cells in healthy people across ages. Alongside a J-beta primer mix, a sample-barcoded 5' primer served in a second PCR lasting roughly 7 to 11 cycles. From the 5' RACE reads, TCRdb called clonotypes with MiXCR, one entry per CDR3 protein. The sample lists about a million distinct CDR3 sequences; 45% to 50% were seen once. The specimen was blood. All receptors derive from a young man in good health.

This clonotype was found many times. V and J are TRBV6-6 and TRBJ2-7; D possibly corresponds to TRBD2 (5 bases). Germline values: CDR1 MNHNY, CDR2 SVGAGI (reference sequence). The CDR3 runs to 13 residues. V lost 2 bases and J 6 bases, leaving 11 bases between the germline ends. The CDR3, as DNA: TGTGCCAGCAGTTACCCCGGACTTCTCGAGCAGTACTTC. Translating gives CASSYPGLLEQYF.

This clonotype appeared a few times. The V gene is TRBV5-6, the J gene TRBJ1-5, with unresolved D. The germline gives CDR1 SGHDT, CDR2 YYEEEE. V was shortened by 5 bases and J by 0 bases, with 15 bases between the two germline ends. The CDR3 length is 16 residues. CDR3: CASSGRLGNSNQPQHF. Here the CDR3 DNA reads TGTGCCAGCAGTGGTAGGCTAGGGAATAGCAATCAGCCCCAGCATTTT.

Written as DNA, the CDR3 is TGTGCCACCAGCAGAGACAAAGAAGATACGCAGTATTTT. Translating it yields CATSRDKEDTQYF. The gene calls are TRBV15 and TRBJ2-3, with D unresolved. The V gene lost 0 bases and the J gene lost 5 bases, with 6 bases spanning the gap. Looked up from germline, CDR1 is LNHNV and CDR2 is YYDKDF (reference sequence). The CDR3 covers 13 residues.

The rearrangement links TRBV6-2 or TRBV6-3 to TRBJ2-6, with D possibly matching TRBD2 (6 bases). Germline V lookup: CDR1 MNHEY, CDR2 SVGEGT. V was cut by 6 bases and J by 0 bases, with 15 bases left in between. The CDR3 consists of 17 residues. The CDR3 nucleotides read TGTGCCAGCAGAGGGACTCATGGAGACTCTGGGGCCAACGTCCTGACTTTC. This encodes CASRGTHGDSGANVLTF.

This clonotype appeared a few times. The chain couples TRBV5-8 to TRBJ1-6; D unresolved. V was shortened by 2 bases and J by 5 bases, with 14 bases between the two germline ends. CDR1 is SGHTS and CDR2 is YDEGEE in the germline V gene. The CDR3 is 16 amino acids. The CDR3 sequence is CASSFPGVQDNSPLHF. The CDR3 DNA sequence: TGTGCCAGCAGCTTTCCCGGGGTTCAAGATAATTCACCCCTCCACTTT.

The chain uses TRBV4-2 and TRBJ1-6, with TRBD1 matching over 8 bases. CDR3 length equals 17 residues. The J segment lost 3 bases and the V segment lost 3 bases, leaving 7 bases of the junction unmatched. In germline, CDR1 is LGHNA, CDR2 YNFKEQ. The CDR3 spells CASSQLVGQGYNSPLHF. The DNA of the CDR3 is TGTGCCAGCAGCCAGCTTGTTGGACAGGGCTATAATTCACCCCTCCACTTT.

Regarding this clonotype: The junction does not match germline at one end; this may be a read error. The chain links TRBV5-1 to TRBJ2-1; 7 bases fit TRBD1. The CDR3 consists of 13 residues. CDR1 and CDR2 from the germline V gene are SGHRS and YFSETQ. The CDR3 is CAGSSQGDNEQFF. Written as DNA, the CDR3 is TGCGCCGGCAGCTCCCAGGGGGACAATGAGCAGTTCTTC.

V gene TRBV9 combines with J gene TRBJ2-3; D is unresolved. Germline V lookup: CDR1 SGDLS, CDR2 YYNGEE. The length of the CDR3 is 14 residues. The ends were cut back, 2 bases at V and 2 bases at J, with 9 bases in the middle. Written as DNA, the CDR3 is TGTGCCAGCAGCGTGGAAGAGATCACAGATACGCAGTATTTT. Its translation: CASSVEEITDTQYF.

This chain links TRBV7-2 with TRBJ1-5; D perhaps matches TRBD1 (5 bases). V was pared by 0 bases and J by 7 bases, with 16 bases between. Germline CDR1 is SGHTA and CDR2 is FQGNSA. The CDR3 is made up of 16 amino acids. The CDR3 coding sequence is TGTGCCAGCAGCTTAGCCGCCGGACAACTCGGGCAGCCCCAGCATTTT. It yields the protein CASSLAAGQLGQPQHF.

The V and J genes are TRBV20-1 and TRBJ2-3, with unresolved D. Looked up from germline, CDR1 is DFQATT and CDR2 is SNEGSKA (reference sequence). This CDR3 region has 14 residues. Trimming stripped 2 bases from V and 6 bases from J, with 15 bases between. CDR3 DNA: TGCAGTGCTAGAATCCTTGGCAAAGGTGATACGCAGTATTTT. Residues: CSARILGKGDTQYF.

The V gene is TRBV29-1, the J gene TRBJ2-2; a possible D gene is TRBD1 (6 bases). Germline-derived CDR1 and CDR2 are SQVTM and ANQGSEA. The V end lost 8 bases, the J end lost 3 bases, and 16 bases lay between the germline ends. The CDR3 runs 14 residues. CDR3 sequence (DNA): TGCAGCTTCCGACTGGGACAAGACACCGGGGAGCTGTTTTTT. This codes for CSFRLGQDTGELFF.